This T cell receptor beta chain comes out of a study of blood T cells in healthy people across ages. The study, taken as a whole, reports: Both naive CD4+ cell counts and diversity were greater in long-lived donors than in aged donors.

CDR3 length equals 12 residues. The junction had 5 bases not matched to a gene; V was cut back by 6 bases and J by 4 bases. Germline values: CDR1 DFQATT, CDR2 SNEGSKA (reference sequence). Details on this clonotype: The antigen remains unidentified.

A second PCR, run for about 7 to 11 cycles, used a sample-barcoded 5' primer plus a J-beta primer mix. TCRdb fed the 5' RACE reads into MiXCR, producing one record per CDR3 protein. The profile shows 600,000 or so distinct CDR3 sequences, about 28% of them singletons. The sequence was collected from an elderly woman in good health. The chain has TRBV20-1 and TRBJ1-2; TRBD1 agrees at 7 bases. Source material: blood. CDR3 sequence reads: CSAPTGTYGYTF. CDR3 bases: TGCAGTGCACCGACAGGGACCTATGGCTACACCTTC.